The rows below give T cell receptor beta chains drawn from one sample of a study of Ad26.COV2.S vaccination and SARS-CoV-2 variants. Produced via immunoSEQ multiplex PCR; TCRdb's table is partial and in-frame only. The sample records approximately 400,000 clones, around 92% being singletons. The sample in question was peripheral blood, obtained after recovery from COVID-19. All receptors derive from a human donor who had recovered from COVID-19. Both conserved end residues are part of each CDR3. D genes are given only for firm matches. A clone size is listed for some rows: how often the clone was seen (once, few, many), or a class if it is expanded.

D gene: .
clone size: .
V gene: TRBV3-1/TRBV3-2
J gene: TRBJ2-6
CDR3 protein: CASSPASEANVLTF
CDR3 DNA: TGTGCCAGCAGCCCGGCGTCGGAGGCCAACGTCCTGACTTTC

D gene: .
clone size: .
V gene: TRBV13
J gene: TRBJ1-3
CDR3 protein: CASSLQGAGNTIYF
CDR3 DNA: TGTGCCAGCAGCCTACAGGGAGCGGGAAACACCATATATTTT

D gene: .
clone size: .
V gene: TRBV25-1
J gene: TRBJ2-5
CDR3 protein: CASSPWRVEETQYF
CDR3 DNA: TGTGCCAGCTCCCCCTGGCGGGTGGAAGAGACCCAGTACTTC

D gene: TRBD1
clone size: .
V gene: TRBV6-4
J gene: TRBJ1-6
CDR3 protein: CASSEFPQDRSSYNSPLHF
CDR3 DNA: TGTGCCAGCAGTGAGTTCCCCCAGGACAGGAGCTCCTATAATTCACCCCTCCACTTT

D gene: .
clone size: .
V gene: TRBV2
J gene: TRBJ1-1
CDR3 protein: CASPRPSPIAFF
CDR3 DNA: TGTGCCAGCCCGAGGCCCTCACCAATAGCTTTCTTT

D gene: .
clone size: .
V gene: TRBV11-2
J gene: TRBJ2-7
CDR3 protein: CASSRRSGTYEQYF
CDR3 DNA: TGTGCCAGCAGCCGCCGTTCGGGAACCTACGAGCAGTACTTC

D gene: .
clone size: .
V gene: TRBV4-3
J gene: TRBJ1-2
CDR3 protein: CASSPEQGLGYGYTF
CDR3 DNA: TGCGCCAGCAGCCCCGAACAGGGACTAGGCTATGGCTACACCTTC

D gene: .
clone size: once
V gene: TRBV9
J gene: TRBJ1-1
CDR3 protein: CASSADLIGTANTEAFF
CDR3 DNA: TGTGCCAGCAGCGCGGATTTAATCGGGACTGCGAACACTGAAGCTTTCTTT

D gene: .
clone size: .
V gene: TRBV27
J gene: TRBJ2-3
CDR3 protein: CASSRDTDTQYF
CDR3 DNA: TGTGCCAGCAGTCGTGACACAGATACGCAGTATTTT

D gene: .
clone size: .
V gene: TRBV5-4
J gene: TRBJ1-1
CDR3 protein: CASSLVATEAFF
CDR3 DNA: TGTGCCAGCAGCTTGGTGGCGACTGAAGCTTTCTTT

D gene: .
clone size: .
V gene: TRBV29-1
J gene: TRBJ1-1
CDR3 protein: CSANQGYTEAFF
CDR3 DNA: TGCAGCGCTAACCAGGGTTACACTGAAGCTTTCTTT

D gene: TRBD1
clone size: .
V gene: TRBV7-2
J gene: TRBJ1-6
CDR3 protein: CASSRDRGDSPLHF
CDR3 DNA: TGTGCCAGCAGCAGGGACAGGGGAGACTCACCCCTCCACTTT

D gene: .
clone size: .
V gene: TRBV5-4
J gene: TRBJ1-4
CDR3 protein: CASSPPRVGGGREKLFF
CDR3 DNA: TGTGCCAGCAGCCCCCCCCGGGTGGGGGGCGGCCGGGAGAAACTGTTTTTT

D gene: TRBD2
clone size: .
V gene: TRBV5-1
J gene: TRBJ2-1
CDR3 protein: CASKAGTSFGEQFF
CDR3 DNA: TGCGCCAGCAAAGCGGGGACTAGCTTCGGTGAGCAGTTCTTC

D gene: .
clone size: .
V gene: TRBV6-5
J gene: TRBJ1-3
CDR3 protein: CASSYPETPSGNTIYF
CDR3 DNA: TGTGCCAGCAGTTACCCAGAGACGCCATCTGGAAACACCATATATTTT

D gene: .
clone size: once
V gene: TRBV7-2
J gene: TRBJ2-3
CDR3 protein: CASSLARTADTQYF
CDR3 DNA: TGTGCCAGCAGCTTAGCTAGGACAGCCGATACGCAGTATTTT

D gene: .
clone size: once
V gene: TRBV18
J gene: TRBJ1-2
CDR3 protein: CASSPRGKDGYTF
CDR3 DNA: TGTGCCAGCTCACCGAGGGGAAAGGATGGCTACACCTTC

D gene: .
clone size: .
V gene: TRBV19
J gene: TRBJ2-7
CDR3 protein: CASSIDLTASYEQYF
CDR3 DNA: TGTGCCAGTAGTATAGACTTGACTGCCTCCTACGAGCAGTACTTC

D gene: TRBD1
clone size: .
V gene: TRBV6-2/TRBV6-3
J gene: TRBJ1-1
CDR3 protein: CASSMGQGWTEAFF
CDR3 DNA: TGTGCCAGCAGTATGGGACAGGGATGGACTGAAGCTTTCTTT

D gene: .
clone size: .
V gene: TRBV2
J gene: TRBJ1-4
CDR3 protein: CASRTENEKLFF
CDR3 DNA: TGTGCCAGCAGGACAGAAAATGAAAAACTGTTTTTT

D gene: .
clone size: .
V gene: TRBV10-2
J gene: TRBJ2-1
CDR3 protein: CASRRGGVSEQFF
CDR3 DNA: TGCGCCAGCAGAAGAGGTGGGGTGTCGGAGCAGTTCTTC

D gene: .
clone size: .
V gene: TRBV19
J gene: TRBJ1-3
CDR3 protein: CASSTAASGNTIYF
CDR3 DNA: TGTGCCAGTAGTACGGCAGCCTCTGGAAACACCATATATTTT

D gene: TRBD1
clone size: .
V gene: TRBV7-8
J gene: TRBJ1-1
CDR3 protein: CASSDWTGNTEAFF
CDR3 DNA: TGTGCCAGCAGCGACTGGACAGGAAACACTGAAGCTTTCTTT